This T cell receptor beta chain was identified in a study of identical twins. V gave up 1 base and J gave up 4 bases, with 10 bases separating them. Per the germline V gene, CDR1 is MGHDK and CDR2 is SYGVNS. This CDR3 has 14 amino acids. MiXCR, applied by TCRdb to the 5' RACE reads, yields one record per CDR3 protein. This sample has around 140,000 distinct CDR3 sequences; around 3.5% occur once, and the top ten carry more than 7%. V is TRBV25-1 and J is TRBJ1-1; D perhaps matches TRBD1 (5 bases). This receptor was obtained from a young man in good health. The specimen sequenced was memory T cells sorted from blood. The CDR3 DNA reads TGTGCCAGCAGTGAATCGGGGGGGATCACTGAAGCTTTCTTT. Protein sequence: CASSESGGITEAFF.